The 30 T cell receptor beta chains presented below share a single source sample, sequenced in a study of immune cell composition in non-small cell lung cancer. Only in-frame clones appear in the TCRdb table, and some are missing; sequencing was by immunoSEQ multiplex PCR. The sample holds roughly 14,000 clones, 69% seen once. Sequencing was done on a sample of lung tumor tissue. The receptor set was obtained from a human donor with non-small cell lung cancer.

By proportion, this clone is large. V is TRBV11-3 and J is TRBJ1-2; D not resolved. Germline CDR1 SGHNT, CDR2 YENEEA. V was cut by 0 bases and J by 6 bases, with 11 bases left in between. The CDR3 has 14 residues. The CDR3 coding sequence is TGTGCCAGCAGCTTAGATATGTCGGGGAATGGCTACACCTTC. It is translated as CASSLDMSGNGYTF.

V usage is TRBV14 and J usage is TRBJ2-7; D not resolved. Between the trimmed V and J ends, which lost 7 bases and 0 bases, there was a span of 10 bases. The germline CDR1 and CDR2 sequences are SGHDN and FVKESK. The CDR3 has 13 amino acids. The CDR3 DNA sequence: TGTGCCAGCAAGCACAGCAACTCCTACGAGCAGTACTTC. Protein: CASKHSNSYEQYF.

The CDR3 is CASSLYRAGSYEQYF. CDR3 sequence (DNA): TGTGCCAGCAGCTTGTATCGGGCGGGGAGCTACGAGCAGTACTTC. V gene TRBV7-2 combines with J gene TRBJ2-7; D perhaps matches TRBD2 (6 bases). The V gene's germline CDR1 is SGHTA and CDR2 FQGNSA. The CDR3 totals 15 residues. V gave up 3 bases and J gave up 3 bases, with 15 bases separating them.

This clone was seen only a few times. V gene TRBV10-3 combines with J gene TRBJ1-1; D perhaps matches TRBD1 (6 bases). Germline V gene lookup returns CDR1 ENHRY and CDR2 SYGVKD. V shed 3 bases and J shed 0 bases, with 14 bases lying between them. The CDR3 runs 16 residues. The CDR3 DNA sequence: TGTGCCATCAGTGACCCCCAGGGGAAATTGAACACTGAAGCTTTCTTT. Translated, it gives CAISDPQGKLNTEAFF.

This clone was seen a handful of times. The V call is TRBV5-4, the J call TRBJ1-2; TRBD1 agrees at 7 bases. CDR1 is SGHNT and CDR2 is YYREEE in the germline V gene (reference sequence). J lost 5 bases, V lost 4 bases, and 14 bases had no gene match. The CDR3 contains 16 residues. The CDR3 DNA follows: TGTGCCAGCAGCCTAGAAGTGACAGGGCCTGATTATGGCTACACCTTC. Amino acid sequence: CASSLEVTGPDYGYTF.

V usage is TRBV18 and J usage is TRBJ1-4; 7 nucleotides align to TRBD1. V trimming: 4 bases; J trimming: 5 bases; junction bases outside the gene matches: 4. The CDR3 is made up of 14 amino acids. The germline gives CDR1 KGHSH, CDR2 LQKENI. CDR3: CASSRGTENEKLFF. In DNA, the CDR3 is TGTGCCAGCTCACGCGGGACAGAAAATGAAAAACTGTTTTTT.

The CDR3 nucleotides read TGCGCCAGCAGACTCGGGGGAGCGGGTCTTAACACAGATACGCAGTATTTT. This encodes CASRLGGAGLNTDTQYF. The gene calls are TRBV5-1 and TRBJ2-3; D possibly corresponds to TRBD2 (6 bases). With 5 bases removed from V and 2 bases from J, the gap between germline ends came to 21 bases. The CDR3 runs to 17 residues. Germline V gene sequence: CDR1 SGHRS, CDR2 YFSETQ.

J is TRBJ2-3 and V is TRBV29-1; 9 bases fit TRBD1. Unmatched junction bases numbered 3, after V lost 3 bases and J lost 5 bases. Germline V gene data show CDR1 as SQVTM and CDR2 as ANQGSEA. The CDR3 length is 13 residues. The CDR3 sequence: CSVETGGGDTQYF. The CDR3 region has the DNA TGCAGCGTTGAGACAGGGGGTGGAGATACGCAGTATTTT.

The chain combines TRBV5-4 with TRBJ1-4; D ambiguous. Germline CDR1 is SGHNT and CDR2 is YYREEE (reference sequence). The length of the CDR3 is 13 residues. V was shortened by 3 bases and J by 8 bases, with 11 bases between the two germline ends. The CDR3 protein is CASSSSGEEKLFF. The CDR3 region has the DNA TGTGCCAGCAGCTCATCTGGGGAGGAAAAACTGTTTTTT.

The chain uses TRBV2 and TRBJ2-5; 11 bases map to TRBD2. The CDR3 is made up of 15 amino acids. Losses at the gene ends were 8 bases for V and 2 bases for J; bases not matched to a gene: 7. Germline lookup yields CDR1 SNHLY and CDR2 FYNNEI. CDR3 sequence reads: CASGLSGGGQETQYF. The DNA for the CDR3 is TGTGCCAGCGGCCTTAGCGGGGGGGGACAAGAGACCCAGTACTTC. The full variable domain, its missing parts supplied by reference TRBV2 and TRBJ2-5, is EPEVTQTPSHQVTQMGQEVILRCVPISNHLYFYWYRQILGQKVEFLVSFYNNEISEKSEIFDDQFSVERPDGSNFTLKIRSTKLEDSAMYFCASGLSGGGQETQYFGPGTRLLVL.

This clone was picked up a small number of times. The chain links TRBV4-2 to TRBJ1-1; 8 bases are a match to TRBD1. This CDR3 spans 15 amino acids. The junction had 5 bases not matched to a gene; V was cut back by 5 bases and J by 0 bases. Germline V lookup: CDR1 LGHNA, CDR2 YNFKEQ. The CDR3 loop reads CASSTGTGLNTEAFF. The CDR3 region has the DNA TGTGCCAGCAGCACCGGGACAGGATTGAACACTGAAGCTTTCTTT.

This rearrangement joins TRBV7-9 to TRBJ2-2, with D perhaps matching TRBD1 (6 bases). The V end was cut by 1 base, the J end by 4 bases, with 13 bases between. Germline-derived CDR1 and CDR2 are SEHNR and FQNEAQ (reference sequence). The CDR3 totals 16 residues. DNA for the CDR3: TGTGCCAGCAGCTTAGGAAGACAGGAGCGCACCGGGGAGCTGTTTTTT. Translation: CASSLGRQERTGELFF.

The CDR3: CASSFGTEAFF. The CDR3 bases are TGTGCCAGCAGTTTCGGCACTGAAGCTTTCTTT. This rearrangement joins TRBV27 to TRBJ1-1; D unclear. CDR1 is MNHEY, CDR2 SMNVEV, per germline (reference sequence). Trimming removed 3 bases from V and 4 bases from J, with 3 bases in between. The CDR3 is 11 residues long.

The sample holds one count of this clone. This chain joins TRBV6-5 and TRBJ2-5; D not resolved. This CDR3 region has 13 residues. The V end was cut by 6 bases, the J end by 1 base, with 9 bases between. Looked up from germline, CDR1 is MNHEY and CDR2 is SVGAGI. CDR3 protein: CASRAPIQETQYF. CDR3 nucleotides: TGTGCCAGCAGGGCCCCCATCCAAGAGACCCAGTACTTC.

This chain links TRBV19 with TRBJ2-2; D may be TRBD2 (6 bases). V shed 6 bases and J shed 1 base, with 18 bases lying between them. Germline V gene sequence: CDR1 LNHDA, CDR2 SQIVND (reference sequence). This CDR3 contains 17 residues. The CDR3, as DNA: TGTGCCAGTAGCTGGATACGGACTACCCAGAACACCGGGGAGCTGTTTTTT. It codes for CASSWIRTTQNTGELFF.

V usage is TRBV5-1 and J usage is TRBJ2-1, with 10 bases lining up with TRBD2. The CDR3 is made up of 16 amino acids. The J segment lost 6 bases and the V segment lost 4 bases, leaving 10 bases of the junction unmatched. CDR1 is SGHRS and CDR2 is YFSETQ in the germline V gene. CDR3: CASSPFLAGAVNEQFF. The DNA of the CDR3 is TGCGCCAGCAGCCCGTTCCTAGCGGGGGCCGTCAATGAGCAGTTCTTC.

This rearrangement joins TRBV5-6 to TRBJ1-4, with D possibly matching TRBD1 (6 bases). V gave up 0 bases and J gave up 6 bases, with 15 bases separating them. The CDR3 is 16 amino acids. The germline gives CDR1 SGHDT, CDR2 YYEEEE. CDR3 nucleotide sequence: TGTGCCAGCAGCTTGGGACAGGTCTTGGGCTATGAAAAACTGTTTTTT. This codes for CASSLGQVLGYEKLFF.

The V gene is TRBV14, the J gene TRBJ1-5; D is ambiguous. Trimming removed 3 bases from V and 0 bases from J, with 18 bases in between. This CDR3 region has 18 residues. Germline CDR1 SGHDN, CDR2 FVKESK. CDR3 nucleotide sequence: TGTGCCAGCAGCCACAGGCAAATAACCGTATATAGCAATCAGCCCCAGCATTTT. Its translation is CASSHRQITVYSNQPQHF.

The rearrangement uses TRBV12-2 and TRBJ2-7; the table's D call, TRBD2, was not checked against the DNA. TRBV12-2 represents a pseudogene. This CDR3 region has 12 residues. CDR3 sequence reads: CASRLGGHEQYF. As DNA, the CDR3 is TGTGCAAGTCGCCTCGGCGGGCACGAGCAGTACTTC.

The CDR3 protein is CASSYREGGGTQYF. The CDR3 DNA reads TGTGCCAGCAGTTATAGGGAGGGTGGGGGGACCCAGTACTTC. The chain couples TRBV6-1 to TRBJ2-5, with TRBD2 matching over 7 bases. Germline trimming cut 5 bases from V and 7 bases from J; bases unmatched to any gene: 10. Germline CDR1 is MNHNS and CDR2 is SASEGT. The CDR3 loop spans 14 amino acids.

This sequence joins TRBV7-2 and TRBJ2-3, with 8 positions matching TRBD2. The CDR3 contains 15 residues. V lost 7 bases to trimming and J lost 9 bases; unmatched junction nucleotides: 15. The germline CDR1 and CDR2 sequences are SGHTA and FQGNSA. The CDR3 region has the DNA TGTGCCAGCACCCGATCGGGGGGGCCTCAGGGGACGCAGTATTTT. Protein: CASTRSGGPQGTQYF.

The chain is built from TRBV4-3 and TRBJ2-2, with 10 bases that match TRBD2. CDR1 and CDR2 (germline): LGHNA, YSLEER. The CDR3 has 20 residues. J was trimmed by 3 bases and V by 0 bases; bases with no gene match: 13. The CDR3 coding sequence is TGCGCCAGCAGCCAAGATTGGGTGGGGGTAGCGGGGGGTGACACCGGGGAGCTGTTTTTT. It specifies CASSQDWVGVAGGDTGELFF.

This chain connects TRBV27 to TRBJ2-2; D gene uncertain. V was trimmed by 4 bases and J by 4 bases, leaving 4 bases between them. CDR3 length: 12 residues. In germline, CDR1 is MNHEY, CDR2 SMNVEV (reference sequence). CDR3 in DNA: TGTGCCAGCAGTTCCCTCACCGGGGAGCTGTTTTTT. Its protein product is CASSSLTGELFF.

This CDR3 reads CASSSSPEEGTQYF. In DNA form, the CDR3 reads TGTGCCAGCAGCTCGTCCCCGGAGGAAGGCACGCAGTATTTT. The V gene is TRBV7-2, the J gene TRBJ2-3, with TRBD2 as a possible D gene (5 bases). V was pared by 4 bases and J by 9 bases, with 17 bases between. Germline V CDR1 and CDR2: SGHTA, FQGNSA. The CDR3 runs to 14 residues.

The chain employs TRBV7-9 and TRBJ1-3; a possible D gene is TRBD1 (5 bases). Germline V gene sequence: CDR1 SEHNR, CDR2 FQNEAQ (reference sequence). The V gene lost 4 bases and the J gene lost 0 bases, with 16 bases spanning the gap. The CDR3 extends over 17 amino acids. CDR3 loop: CASSSLGRGNSGNTIYF. The CDR3 nucleotides are TGTGCCAGCAGCTCATTGGGGAGGGGCAACTCTGGAAACACCATATATTTT.

The DNA for the CDR3 is TGTGCCAGCAGCTTAGACCGGCACAGCGGCTACACCTTC. As protein: CASSLDRHSGYTF. The V and J genes are TRBV11-2 and TRBJ1-2; D gene uncertain. Trimming stripped 0 bases from V and 8 bases from J, with 10 bases between. CDR1 SGHAT and CDR2 FQNNGV come from the germline V gene. The CDR3 contains 13 residues.

This chain links TRBV2 with TRBJ1-4; D is undetermined. CDR3 length: 14 amino acids. Trimming cost V 6 bases and J 3 bases, with 11 bases left between them. Germline V CDR1 and CDR2: SNHLY, FYNNEI. This CDR3 is CASRVREANEKLFF. In DNA, the CDR3 is TGTGCCAGCAGGGTACGCGAGGCTAATGAAAAACTGTTTTTT.

This clone turned up a few times. In nucleotides, the CDR3 is TGTGCCAGCAGCCGGGGACAGGCGAACACCGGGGAGCTGTTTTTT. Translated, it gives CASSRGQANTGELFF. V gene TRBV6-6 combines with J gene TRBJ2-2, with 8 bases that match TRBD1. The ends lost 6 bases at V and 0 bases at J; junction bases unmatched: 3. CDR1 is MNHNY, CDR2 SVGAGI, per germline (reference sequence). The CDR3 length is 15 residues.

This clone has a handful of counts. The rearrangement links TRBV18 to TRBJ2-7, with a weak D call TRBD1 (6 bases). V shed 7 bases and J shed 9 bases, with 13 bases lying between them. The CDR3 contains 11 residues. From germline, CDR1 is KGHSH and CDR2 LQKENI. This CDR3 reads CASFGGSAQYF. For the CDR3, the DNA is TGTGCCAGCTTTGGGGGCTCCGCGCAGTACTTC.

The chain links TRBV10-3 to TRBJ1-1; 7 bases line up with TRBD1. CDR3 length: 15 residues. CDR1 and CDR2 from the germline V gene are ENHRY and SYGVKD. V shed 3 bases and J 4 bases; nucleotides not matched to a gene: 8. CDR3 residues: CAISDFRGTGTEAFF. CDR3 sequence (DNA): TGTGCCATCAGTGATTTCAGGGGGACCGGCACTGAAGCTTTCTTT.